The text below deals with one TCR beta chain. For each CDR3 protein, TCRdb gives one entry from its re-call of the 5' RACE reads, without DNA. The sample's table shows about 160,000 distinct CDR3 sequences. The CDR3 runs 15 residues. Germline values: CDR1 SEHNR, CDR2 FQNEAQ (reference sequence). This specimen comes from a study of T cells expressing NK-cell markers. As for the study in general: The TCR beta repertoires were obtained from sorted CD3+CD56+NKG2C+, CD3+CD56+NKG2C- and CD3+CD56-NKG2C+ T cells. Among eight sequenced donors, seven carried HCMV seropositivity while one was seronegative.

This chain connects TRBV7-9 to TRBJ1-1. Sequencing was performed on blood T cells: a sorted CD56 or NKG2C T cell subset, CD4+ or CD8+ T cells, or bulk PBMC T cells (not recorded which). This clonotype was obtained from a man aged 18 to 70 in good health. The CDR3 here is CASSPQIGVNTEAFF.